This TCR beta chain was found in a study of cytomegalovirus exposure and HLA in healthy donors (TCRdb year 2017). Background on the whole study: A later analysis indicated that the 130 or so validation repertoires were generated on the platform also employed for the 670 or so repertoires of the first cohort. A separate validation cohort of roughly 120 different subjects was used in addition to the approximately 610-subject first cohort. High-throughput TCR immunosequencing, statistical association of individual TCRs with disease status, and machine learning were combined to predict cytomegalovirus infection status. The study aimed to test whether signatures of past pathogen exposure could be identified by cataloging public T cell receptors.

As to this clone: Its antigen is unknown. The input lacks base qualities; no much larger clone sits a single base away.

CDR1 and CDR2 (KGHSH, LQKENI) derive from the germline V gene. From the cysteine through the phenylalanine, the CDR3 covers 17 amino acids. The read is trimmed to its CDR3 DNA, 51 bases read in frame from base 1. Trimming takes 3 bases off V and 0 bases off J; junction bases not matched to a gene: 6. Overall study results and their limits: Cytomegalovirus status was reported to be diagnosed by the classifier with high specificity and sensitivity in both the original and validation cohorts. According to the authors, the approach could potentially be generalized to other disease states and immunological phenotypes. All 120 or so repertoires were used to score co-occurrence in the validation cohort in a later analysis, because that analysis had no HLA typing for the cohort. Subsequent analysis determined that TCRs grouped into clusters in the first cohort also showed a tendency toward co-occurrence across the 130 or so validation repertoires, and about 93% of cluster scores exceeded 0. Most TCR sequences were seen in very few donors, while some public TCRs were found in many individuals. Three of the identified cytomegalovirus-associated TCR beta chains were confirmed in vitro to be specific for cytomegalovirus antigens. The study listed 150 to 200 TCR beta chains as associated with cytomegalovirus.

The library was made by the immunoSEQ multiplex PCR assay. From the authors' description of their analysis: A statistical classification framework was built to diagnose cytomegalovirus status from the catalog of TCR beta chain sequences. Imported from immuneACCESS, the table was reduced by TCRdb to in-frame sequences with V and J called. These copies leave out some clones; in studies compared against another copy, an unresolved V gene accounts for under half, and the cause of the remainder is not known. That table supplies the V and J calls and clone size; D and trimming were determined from the DNA. The sample table records roughly 190,000 clones; roughly nine tenths of these occur just once. 7.2% of the sample is taken by the ten largest. Separate from the approximately 700-subject first cohort, the validation cohort of about 130 subjects was the group to which the donors belonged.

The sequence came from a man aged 30-40 years in good health and CMV-seropositive. Recombination connected TRBV18 to TRBJ2-5, and TRBD2 aligns with 11 junction nucleotides. Sequenced: PBMCs. The nucleotide sequence reads TGTGCCAGCTCACCGATCATACTAGCGGGGGACCAAGAGACCCAGTACTTC. Translated, this is CASSPIILAGDQETQYF.